This is a list of T cell receptor beta chains from one sample in a study of blood T cell repertoires in COVID-19. Using immunoSEQ multiplex PCR, the repertoire was profiled, and TCRdb retains in-frame clones only, with some absent. This sample has roughly 150,000 clones, with 70% to 90% found just once. Sequenced input: peripheral blood. These TCRs come from a human donor in a cohort sampled during active COVID-19. The CDR3 runs from the conserved cysteine through the conserved F or W. The order of the fields is V gene, clone size, D gene, J gene, CDR3 protein, CDR3 DNA. A D gene is named only where the DNA matches it firmly. Expanded clones are given a class, and other clones once, few, many or no size at all.

v_gene: TRBV10-3
abundance: -
d_gene: -
j_gene: TRBJ1-6
CDR3aa: CAISEMGGRGSPLHF
CDR3nt: TGTGCCATCAGTGAGATGGGGGGACGAGGCTCACCCCTCCACTTT

v_gene: TRBV19
abundance: -
d_gene: -
j_gene: TRBJ1-1
CDR3aa: CASSPPRGVTEAFF
CDR3nt: TGTGCCAGTAGTCCCCCCCGAGGCGTCACTGAAGCTTTCTTT

v_gene: TRBV19
abundance: -
d_gene: -
j_gene: TRBJ2-2
CDR3aa: CASSVTGFNTGELFF
CDR3nt: TGTGCCAGTAGTGTCACGGGATTTAACACCGGGGAGCTGTTTTTT

v_gene: TRBV28
abundance: -
d_gene: TRBD1
j_gene: TRBJ1-2
CDR3aa: CASSSGQVTRGYTF
CDR3nt: TGTGCCAGCAGTTCGGGACAGGTAACGAGAGGCTACACCTTC

v_gene: TRBV7-9
abundance: -
d_gene: TRBD2
j_gene: TRBJ2-7
CDR3aa: CASSLALAGGPYEQYF
CDR3nt: TGTGCCAGCAGCTTAGCCCTAGCGGGAGGGCCTTACGAGCAGTACTTC

v_gene: TRBV9
abundance: -
d_gene: TRBD1
j_gene: TRBJ1-2
CDR3aa: CASSGDRAVDTF
CDR3nt: TGTGCCAGCAGCGGAGACAGGGCGGTGGACACCTTC

v_gene: TRBV11-3
abundance: -
d_gene: -
j_gene: TRBJ1-4
CDR3aa: CASSFAGTATNEKLFF
CDR3nt: TGTGCCAGCAGCTTCGCTGGAACAGCAACTAATGAAAAACTGTTTTTT

v_gene: TRBV18
abundance: -
d_gene: TRBD1
j_gene: TRBJ2-7
CDR3aa: CASSDRTGSYEQYF
CDR3nt: TGTGCCAGCTCAGACCGGACAGGGTCCTACGAGCAGTACTTC

v_gene: TRBV19
abundance: -
d_gene: -
j_gene: TRBJ1-5
CDR3aa: CASSIEPTSPQHF
CDR3nt: TGTGCCAGTAGTATAGAACCGACAAGCCCCCAGCATTTT

v_gene: TRBV28
abundance: -
d_gene: -
j_gene: TRBJ1-6
CDR3aa: CASSLRNSPLHF
CDR3nt: TGTGCCAGCAGTTTGAGGAACTCACCCCTCCACTTT

v_gene: TRBV9
abundance: -
d_gene: -
j_gene: TRBJ2-7
CDR3aa: CASSVDPSAYEQYF
CDR3nt: TGTGCCAGCAGCGTAGATCCTAGCGCGTACGAGCAGTACTTC

v_gene: TRBV24-1
abundance: -
d_gene: -
j_gene: TRBJ2-3
CDR3aa: CATSDYTGSSTDTQYF
CDR3nt: TGTGCCACCAGTGATTATACAGGGAGTAGCACAGATACGCAGTATTTT

v_gene: TRBV5-1
abundance: -
d_gene: TRBD2
j_gene: TRBJ2-7
CDR3aa: CASTATSGGSSYEQYF
CDR3nt: TGCGCCAGCACGGCGACTAGCGGGGGTAGCTCCTACGAGCAGTACTTC

v_gene: TRBV9
abundance: -
d_gene: TRBD1
j_gene: TRBJ2-7
CDR3aa: CASSDSRDRAPSEQYF
CDR3nt: TGTGCCAGCAGCGACTCCCGGGACAGGGCCCCCTCCGAGCAGTACTTC

v_gene: TRBV6-6
abundance: -
d_gene: TRBD1
j_gene: TRBJ1-6
CDR3aa: CASRQLGTENSPLHF
CDR3nt: TGTGCCAGCAGACAGCTAGGGACAGAGAATTCACCCCTCCACTTT

v_gene: TRBV7-2
abundance: -
d_gene: -
j_gene: TRBJ1-5
CDR3aa: CASSLDRYQPQHF
CDR3nt: TGTGCCAGCAGCTTGGACAGATATCAGCCCCAGCATTTT

v_gene: TRBV10-3
abundance: -
d_gene: TRBD2
j_gene: TRBJ2-3
CDR3aa: CAISGLTSGSTDTQYF
CDR3nt: TGTGCCATCAGTGGACTGACTAGCGGGAGTACAGATACGCAGTATTTT

v_gene: TRBV19
abundance: few
d_gene: -
j_gene: TRBJ2-1
CDR3aa: CASSIQGGDEQFF
CDR3nt: TGTGCCAGTAGTATCCAGGGTGGCGATGAGCAGTTCTTC

v_gene: TRBV20-1
abundance: -
d_gene: -
j_gene: TRBJ1-1
CDR3aa: CSAVNTEAFF
CDR3nt: TGCAGTGCCGTAAACACTGAAGCTTTCTTT

v_gene: TRBV23-1
abundance: once
d_gene: TRBD1
j_gene: TRBJ2-7
CDR3aa: CASSQSSDRGSYEQYF
CDR3nt: TGCGCCAGCAGTCAATCGTCGGACAGGGGGTCCTACGAGCAGTACTTC